Listed below are T cell receptor beta chains from one sample, sequenced in a study of CD8 T cells in Susac syndrome. A single record per CDR3 protein comes from TCRdb applying MiXCR to the immunoSEQ multiplex PCR reads. The data show about 120,000 distinct CDR3 sequences, around 94% seen once. The sample taken for sequencing was CD8+ T cells from PBMCs. The source of these receptors is a human donor with Susac syndrome. CDR3s include the opening cysteine and the closing phenylalanine or tryptophan. The order of the fields is V gene, clone size, D gene, J gene, CDR3 protein, CDR3 DNA. D genes are given only for firm matches. Clone size is not always given. Where it is, it says once, few, many or a class for expanded clones.

>TRBV6-4|-|-|TRBJ2-6
CASSDDNSGANVLTF
TGTGCCAGCAGTGATGACAACTCTGGGGCCAACGTCCTGACTTTC
>TRBV28|-|-|TRBJ2-7
CASSLSAGLSYEQYF
TGTGCCAGCAGTTTGTCGGCTGGTCTCTCCTACGAGCAGTACTTC
>TRBV5-4|-|-|TRBJ1-1
CASSFRDTEAFF
TGTGCCAGCAGCTTTAGAGACACTGAAGCTTTCTTT
>TRBV7-3|-|-|TRBJ2-2
CASSPSTGTTGELFF
TGTGCCAGCAGCCCCTCCACAGGGACCACCGGGGAGCTGTTTTTT
>TRBV13|-|-|TRBJ1-1
CASRKLAGNTEVFF
TGTGCCAGCAGGAAACTTGCGGGAAACACTGAAGTTTTCTTT
>TRBV6-1|-|TRBD2|TRBJ2-2
CASSRLAGGGDTGELFF
TGTGCCAGCAGTCGACTAGCGGGAGGAGGTGACACCGGGGAGCTGTTTTTT
>TRBV9|-|TRBD1|TRBJ1-1
CASSVAGGGTEAFF
TGTGCCAGCAGCGTAGCAGGGGGCGGCACTGAAGCTTTCTTT
>TRBV4-1|few|TRBD1|TRBJ2-5
CASSQDAPTGVGETQYF
TGCGCCAGCAGCCAAGATGCCCCGACAGGGGTCGGGGAGACCCAGTACTTC
>TRBV20-1|-|-|TRBJ1-1
CSARGGTDTEAFF
TGCAGTGCTAGAGGGGGAACGGACACTGAAGCTTTCTTT
>TRBV20-1|-|TRBD1|TRBJ2-5
CSADRGRETQYF
TGCAGTGCTGACAGGGGAAGAGAGACCCAGTACTTC
>TRBV6-5|-|TRBD1|TRBJ2-7
CASSYSATGFYEQYF
TGTGCCAGCAGTTACTCCGCGACAGGGTTCTACGAGCAGTACTTC
>TRBV5-1|once|TRBD1|TRBJ2-2
CASSWTGTNTGELFF
TGCGCCAGCAGCTGGACAGGGACGAACACCGGGGAGCTGTTTTTT
>TRBV9|-|-|TRBJ1-1
CASSEHLEGGLNTEAFF
TGTGCCAGCAGCGAGCACCTCGAGGGGGGATTGAACACTGAAGCTTTCTTT
>TRBV28|-|TRBD1|TRBJ2-7
CASSLSGQDPYF
TGTGCCAGCAGTTTGTCAGGACAGGATCCGTACTTC
>TRBV10-3|-|TRBD1|TRBJ2-1
CAITPSGQNNEQFF
TGTGCCATCACTCCTTCGGGACAGAACAATGAGCAGTTCTTC
>TRBV12-3/TRBV12-4|-|TRBD2|TRBJ2-1
CASSLAGGGYEQFF
TGTGCCAGCAGTCTAGCGGGAGGGGGCTATGAGCAGTTCTTC
>TRBV6-4|-|-|TRBJ2-1
CASSDDTNNEQFF
TGTGCCAGCAGTGACGATACAAACAATGAGCAGTTCTTC
>TRBV5-6|-|TRBD1|TRBJ1-1
CASSQTTPPPGQVFTEAFF
TGTGCCAGCAGCCAAACCACACCCCCACCGGGACAGGTGTTCACTGAAGCTTTCTTT
>TRBV7-7|-|-|TRBJ2-2
CASSLGSNTGELFF
TGTGCTAGCAGCTTAGGGTCGAACACCGGGGAGCTGTTTTTT
>TRBV12-5|-|-|TRBJ2-1
CASGLEAANEQFF
TGTGCTAGTGGTTTGGAAGCCGCCAATGAGCAGTTCTTC
>TRBV19|once|-|TRBJ2-1
CASSMQGSYNEQFF
TGTGCCAGTAGTATGCAAGGCTCCTACAATGAGCAGTTCTTC
>TRBV20-1|-|-|TRBJ2-7
CSARGGEFYEQYF
TGCAGTGCTAGGGGGGGAGAGTTCTACGAGCAGTACTTC
>TRBV9|-|TRBD2|TRBJ2-3
CASSTQLAGGTDTQYF
TGTGCCAGCAGCACTCAACTAGCGGGGGGCACAGATACGCAGTATTTT
>TRBV4-1|-|-|TRBJ1-5
CASSQSLLGYQHF
TGCGCCAGCAGCCAATCGCTACTTGGGTACCAGCATTTT
>TRBV4-2|-|-|TRBJ2-1
CASSQEGGGAYNEQFF
TGTGCCAGCAGCCAAGAGGGGGGAGGAGCCTACAATGAGCAGTTCTTC
>TRBV29-1|-|TRBD1|TRBJ1-2
CSVEEGTARGYTF
TGCAGCGTTGAAGAAGGGACAGCCCGAGGCTACACCTTC
>TRBV30|-|TRBD2|TRBJ2-2
CAWSRLAGESTGELFF
TGTGCCTGGAGTAGACTAGCGGGAGAGAGCACCGGGGAGCTGTTTTTT
>TRBV27|-|-|TRBJ1-2
CASSLSTGTYGYTF
TGTGCCAGCAGTTTATCCACAGGAACCTATGGCTACACCTTC
>TRBV12-3/TRBV12-4|once|-|TRBJ2-7
CASSLAGTLYEQYF
TGTGCCAGCAGTTTAGCGGGTACCCTCTACGAGCAGTACTTC
>TRBV4-2|-|TRBD2|TRBJ2-1
CASSQDNQREGRNEQFF
TGTGCCAGCAGCCAAGATAATCAGCGGGAGGGCCGCAATGAGCAGTTCTTC
>TRBV6-1|-|-|TRBJ2-2
CASSETEETGELFF
TGTGCCAGCAGTGAGACTGAGGAGACCGGGGAGCTGTTTTTT
>TRBV29-1|-|-|TRBJ2-1
CSVRKQGRAPNEQFF
TGCAGCGTCCGGAAACAGGGAAGGGCGCCTAATGAGCAGTTCTTC
>TRBV20-1|once|-|TRBJ2-7
CSAREGGEQYF
TGCAGTGCTAGAGAGGGGGGCGAGCAGTACTTC
>TRBV4-3|-|TRBD2|TRBJ2-7
CASSQDTASGTSSYEQYF
TGCGCCAGCAGCCAAGATACGGCTAGCGGGACTAGCTCCTACGAGCAGTACTTC
>TRBV28|few|-|TRBJ2-7
CASSSDYEQYF
TGTGCCAGCAGTTCCGACTACGAGCAGTACTTC
>TRBV9|-|-|TRBJ2-7
CASSVSRDHGRYEQYF
TGTGCCAGCAGCGTTTCCAGGGACCATGGTAGATACGAGCAGTACTTC
>TRBV27|-|-|TRBJ1-2
CASSQTLEQTNYGYTF
TGTGCCAGCAGTCAAACATTGGAACAAACTAACTATGGCTACACCTTC
>TRBV5-4|-|-|TRBJ1-1
CASSFRGGTEAFF
TGTGCCAGCAGCTTCCGGGGGGGCACTGAAGCTTTCTTT
>TRBV2|-|TRBD1|TRBJ1-2
CASRGQAFYGYTF
TGTGCCAGCAGGGGACAGGCCTTCTATGGCTACACCTTC
>TRBV30|-|-|TRBJ1-3
CAWSAAVSSGNTIYF
TGTGCCTGGAGCGCCGCGGTAAGCTCTGGAAACACCATATATTTT
>TRBV3-1|once|-|TRBJ1-2
CASSTQAAGADGYTF
TGTGCCAGCAGCACCCAAGCGGCAGGGGCTGATGGCTACACCTTC
>TRBV20-1|-|-|TRBJ2-2
CSARRDKNTGELFF
TGCAGTGCTAGAAGGGACAAGAACACCGGGGAGCTGTTTTTT
>TRBV6-2/TRBV6-3|-|-|TRBJ2-4
CASSSAGPPDIQYF
TGTGCCAGCAGTTCAGCCGGACCCCCGGACATTCAGTACTTC
>TRBV25-1|-|TRBD2|TRBJ2-6
CASSGSSGARANVLTF
TGTGCCAGCAGTGGATCTAGCGGTGCGAGGGCCAACGTCCTGACTTTC
>TRBV9|-|TRBD2|TRBJ2-1
CASSVDREGPTDEQFF
TGTGCCAGCAGCGTAGACCGGGAGGGCCCTACGGATGAGCAGTTCTTC
>TRBV13|-|-|TRBJ2-3
CASSAANRAPLGTDTQYF
TGTGCCAGCAGCGCCGCGAACAGGGCTCCCTTGGGCACAGATACGCAGTATTTT
>TRBV6-4|-|-|TRBJ2-6
CASSEGPGANVLTF
TGTGCCAGCAGTGAAGGACCGGGGGCCAACGTCCTGACTTTC
>TRBV25-1|-|TRBD2|TRBJ2-1
CASSDAGGSNEQFF
TGTGCCAGCAGTGACGCCGGCGGGAGCAATGAGCAGTTCTTC
>TRBV3-1|-|-|TRBJ2-1
CASSQRRTYSYNEQFF
TGTGCCAGCAGCCAACGGAGGACTTATTCCTACAATGAGCAGTTCTTC
>TRBV20-1|-|TRBD1|TRBJ1-6
CSAPQGSSYNSPLHF
TGCAGTGCTCCACAGGGGAGCTCCTATAATTCACCCCTCCACTTT
>TRBV27|-|TRBD1|TRBJ1-1
CASGRDRFTEAFF
TGTGCCAGCGGCCGGGACAGGTTCACTGAAGCTTTCTTT
>TRBV6-1|-|-|TRBJ1-1
CASSETLWVNTEAFF
TGTGCCAGCAGTGAGACTCTATGGGTGAACACTGAAGCTTTCTTT
>TRBV28|-|TRBD1|TRBJ1-3
CASSFFQGANSGNTIYF
TGTGCCAGCAGTTTTTTCCAGGGGGCCAACTCTGGAAACACCATATATTTT